This T cell receptor beta chain is from a study of blood T cell repertoires in COVID-19. Assay: immunoSEQ multiplex PCR; the TCRdb copy retains only in-frame clones and omits some. The sample records fewer than 350,000 clones, 70% to 90% being singletons. Sequencing was done on a sample of peripheral blood. This TCR was recovered from a woman aged 25 to 45 with COVID-19, enrolled during active disease.

The CDR3 DNA is TGTGCCAGTACCCTAAGGGACTCCCCCTCTGGAAACACCATATATTTT. Translated, it gives CASTLRDSPSGNTIYF. The gene calls are TRBV19 and TRBJ1-3, with TRBD1 as a possible D gene (5 bases). The germline V and J ends were trimmed by 7 bases and 0 bases, with 16 bases remaining between them. The CDR3 contains 16 residues. Germline CDR1 reads LNHDA; CDR2 reads SQIVND (reference sequence).